This T cell receptor beta chain is from a study of blood T cell repertoires in COVID-19 (dated by TCRdb to the early 2020s). A note on the overall study: Samples from collaborators originated in the United States, Italy and Spain and spanned both the acute and convalescent phases of COVID-19. Subjects who had been exposed to COVID-19, were actively infected with it, or had recovered from it provided the deeply sampled blood TCRbeta repertoires that made up the dataset. The prospective study material was composed of cDNA or gDNA derived from T cells, B-cell-depleted T cells, or PBMCs. The sample metadata nearly always contained a de-identified subject ID, COVID-19 status, age in years and sex. The samples were drawn from the first 160 participants of the ongoing ImmuneRACE study and from over a thousand subjects provided by 6 global collaborators. A freely available public database, intended as a resource for researchers studying the immune response to SARS-CoV-2, is where the repertoires were released. Where available, HLA class I and class II types were obtained from metadata supplied by the sample provider rather than from assay-based typing.

Participants in the prospective study were aged roughly 18 to 100 years, lived in some 24 United States geographic areas, and enrolled through a virtual design. In the prospective study, cohorts were assigned on the basis of participant-reported clinical history obtained from a screening survey and a study questionnaire. Each participant in the prospective study had whole blood, serum and a nasopharyngeal or oropharyngeal swab collected by mobile phlebotomists. Participants in the prospective study had the option to provide additional blood draws and questionnaires over a roughly 2-month period. Before DNA extraction, blood samples from the prospective study were shipped at room temperature or frozen. The full study reports these points: The quantity of clinical and demographic metadata differed by source and by participant and was supplied without curation.

Reading the germline V gene gives CDR1 ENHRY and CDR2 SYGVKD. A distance of 10 bases separates the germline ends of V and J, which lose 4 bases and 1 base respectively. Including the terminal cysteine and phenylalanine, the CDR3 comprises 14 residues. The entry retains the CDR3 DNA only, 42 bases that are in frame from base 1. Concerning this clone: What this receptor recognizes is not known. Base qualities are missing; no much larger clone stands one base away.

The immunoSEQ Assay, a bias-controlled multiplex PCR, was used to amplify TCRbeta CDR3 regions from genomic DNA. On the authors' methods: The number of nucleated cells in each sample was estimated from the amplification of reference gene primers within the assay. To quantify the absolute abundance of each unique TCRbeta CDR3 rearrangement, sequence reads were collapsed and filtered. For each sample, productive Simpson clonality was calculated as the square root of Simpson's diversity index across productive rearrangements. TCRdb's version of the immuneACCESS table is confined to in-frame rearrangements and falls short of the full clone set. An unresolved V gene accounts for under half of the shortfall where checked; the remainder is of unknown origin. V and J calls and clone size follow that table, whereas D and trimming were derived from the DNA. The sample includes under 200,000 clones, with around 82% observed a single time. Approximately 4% of the sample is held by the ten biggest clonotypes.

This sequence originates from a woman aged 45-59 years in a cohort exposed to, infected with or recovered from COVID-19 (not recorded which). The sequence links TRBV10-3 to TRBJ1-1; the D gene is perhaps TRBD1, from 6 matching bases. The sequenced sample was PBMCs or T cells enriched from blood (not recorded which). The DNA sequence is TGTGCCATCAGTGCAGGACAGCCGAACACTGAAGCTTTCTTT. Its coded protein is CAISAGQPNTEAFF.